Listed below are T cell receptor beta chains from one sample, sequenced in a study of T-cell memory formation after mild COVID-19. Each CDR3 protein gets one entry after TCRdb re-called the 5' RACE reads with MiXCR. The sample carries tens of thousands of distinct CDR3 sequences, roughly a sixth recorded once. The sequencing input was PBMCs or a T cell subset sorted from them (not recorded which). All receptors come from an adult woman who had mild COVID-19 (a few samples of this study predate the infection). Cell type and time point are not known. Both conserved end residues are part of each CDR3. The order of the fields is J gene, V gene, CDR3 length, D gene, clone size, CDR3 DNA, CDR3 protein. The D gene is left open where the match is weak. Size tells how often a clone was seen (once, few, many) or the class of an expanded clone, and some rows leave it out.

J gene: TRBJ2-4
V gene: TRBV7-9
CDR3 length: 17
D gene: .
clone size: few
CDR3 DNA: TGTGCCAGCAGCTTAGCGGGCATTAGACTCGACAAAAACATTCAGTACTTC
CDR3 protein: CASSLAGIRLDKNIQYF

J gene: TRBJ2-3
V gene: TRBV7-8
CDR3 length: 16
D gene: .
clone size: few
CDR3 DNA: TGTGCCAGCAGCCTCAACCTACTCGGGATCACAGATACGCAGTATTTT
CDR3 protein: CASSLNLLGITDTQYF

J gene: TRBJ2-2
V gene: TRBV24-1
CDR3 length: 16
D gene: TRBD1
clone size: few
CDR3 DNA: TGTGCCACCAGTGAAACCCCGGGACAGGGAACCGGGGAGCTGTTTTTT
CDR3 protein: CATSETPGQGTGELFF

J gene: TRBJ2-7
V gene: TRBV4-1
CDR3 length: 13
D gene: .
clone size: few
CDR3 DNA: TGCGCCAGCGCCCAATCGAGGGCCTACGAGCAGTACTTC
CDR3 protein: CASAQSRAYEQYF

J gene: TRBJ2-3
V gene: TRBV7-9
CDR3 length: 13
D gene: .
clone size: .
CDR3 DNA: TGTGCCAGCAGCCCCGCCAGCACAGATACGCAGTATTTT
CDR3 protein: CASSPASTDTQYF

J gene: TRBJ2-2
V gene: TRBV4-3
CDR3 length: 18
D gene: TRBD2
clone size: .
CDR3 DNA: TGCGCCAGCAGCCAACGGCTAGCGGGAGACTGGGGCACCGGGGAGCTGTTTTTT
CDR3 protein: CASSQRLAGDWGTGELFF

J gene: TRBJ1-3
V gene: TRBV29-1
CDR3 length: 14
D gene: .
clone size: .
CDR3 DNA: TGCAGCGTGGTCGGGACGGACCTTGGAAACACCATATATTTT
CDR3 protein: CSVVGTDLGNTIYF

J gene: TRBJ2-2
V gene: TRBV5-6
CDR3 length: 20
D gene: TRBD2
clone size: few
CDR3 DNA: TGTGCCAGCAGCCCGACCCCCGGGACTAGCGGGAGAACGAACACCGGGGAGCTGTTTTTT
CDR3 protein: CASSPTPGTSGRTNTGELFF

J gene: TRBJ1-2
V gene: TRBV29-1
CDR3 length: 13
D gene: TRBD1
clone size: few
CDR3 DNA: TGCAGCGTTGAGGACAGGGAGGACTATGGCTACACCTTC
CDR3 protein: CSVEDREDYGYTF

J gene: TRBJ2-5
V gene: TRBV9
CDR3 length: 14
D gene: TRBD2
clone size: few
CDR3 DNA: TGTGCCAGCAGCGCATGGGGGGGGCAAGAGACCCAGTACTTC
CDR3 protein: CASSAWGGQETQYF

J gene: TRBJ2-7
V gene: TRBV19
CDR3 length: 16
D gene: TRBD2
clone size: .
CDR3 DNA: TGTGCCAGTAGTATAGATCAAGTTAGCGGGGCCTACGAGCAGTACTTC
CDR3 protein: CASSIDQVSGAYEQYF

J gene: TRBJ2-5
V gene: TRBV20-1
CDR3 length: 15
D gene: TRBD2
clone size: .
CDR3 DNA: TGCAGTGCTAGAGTTGCGGGGGTTGTCCAAGAGACCCAGTACTTC
CDR3 protein: CSARVAGVVQETQYF

J gene: TRBJ2-3
V gene: TRBV7-6
CDR3 length: 15
D gene: .
clone size: few
CDR3 DNA: TGTGCCAGCAGCTTAGTGGGCGGGGATGGAGATACGCAGTATTTT
CDR3 protein: CASSLVGGDGDTQYF

J gene: TRBJ2-1
V gene: TRBV6-2/TRBV6-3
CDR3 length: 14
D gene: .
clone size: few
CDR3 DNA: TGTGCCAGCAGTTACTCAGGGCTCGGGGATGAGCAGTTCTTC
CDR3 protein: CASSYSGLGDEQFF